The present entry profiles one T cell receptor beta chain with its context. Its specificity is unknown. Libraries were prepared by immunoSEQ multiplex PCR; TCRdb keeps only in-frame clonotypes and omits some of them. The profile shows 80,000 or so clones, roughly nine tenths of them singletons. CDR3 size: 14 residues. Trimming left V 4 bases short and J 4 bases short, with 14 bases between. Germline V gene lookup returns CDR1 SGHDT and CDR2 YYEEEE. The data originate from a study of T cell responses to AZD1222 COVID-19 vaccine. The study, taken as a whole, reports: Seropositive status at baseline applied to only six AZD1222 recipients. The repertoires were collected only after the peak T cell response.

The TCR was taken from an adult who received the AZD1222 COVID-19 vaccine. The J gene is TRBJ1-2, the V gene TRBV5-6; D not resolved. Source: peripheral blood, taken 28 days after the second AZD1222 dose. This chain's CDR3 is CASSNVLAGYGYTF. The CDR3, as DNA: TGTGCCAGCAGCAATGTACTGGCTGGCTATGGCTACACCTTC.